This T cell receptor (beta chain) is from a study of siplizumab effects on memory and regulatory T cells. Approximately 10^5 TCR templates were measured in each sample. Sequenced by immunoSEQ multiplex PCR; TCRdb stores in-frame clones only, minus some. The repertoire holds about 110,000 clones, with roughly 90% as singletons. Study-level results: Unstimulated subsets captured only a minor fraction of alloreactive clones.

Notes on this clone: No antigen is known for it.

CDR1 is MNHNS, CDR2 SASEGT, per germline. This CDR3 region has 16 residues. Trimming shortened V by 1 base and J by 5 bases, and 12 bases separated the two germline ends. This clonotype originated in a human donor in good health. Sequenced input: CD4+ T cells sorted from blood. V usage is TRBV6-1 and J usage is TRBJ1-6; D not resolved. As DNA, the CDR3 is TGTGCCAGCAGTGAAGAAAGAGGATCCCATAATTCACCCCTCCACTTT. This gives the protein CASSEERGSHNSPLHF.